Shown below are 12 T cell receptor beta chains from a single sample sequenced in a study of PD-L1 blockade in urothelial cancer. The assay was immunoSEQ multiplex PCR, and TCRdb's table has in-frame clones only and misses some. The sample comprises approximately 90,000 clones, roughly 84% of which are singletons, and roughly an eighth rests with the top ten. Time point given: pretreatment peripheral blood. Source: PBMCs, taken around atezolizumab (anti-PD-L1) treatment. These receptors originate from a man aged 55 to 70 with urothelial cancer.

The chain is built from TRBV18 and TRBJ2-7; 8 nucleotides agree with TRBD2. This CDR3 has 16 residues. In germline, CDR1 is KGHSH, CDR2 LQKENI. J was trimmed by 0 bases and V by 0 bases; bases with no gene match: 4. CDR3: CASSPPSGGLSYEQYF. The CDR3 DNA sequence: TGTGCCAGCTCACCACCGAGCGGGGGCCTCTCCTACGAGCAGTACTTC. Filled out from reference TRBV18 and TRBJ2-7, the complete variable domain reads NAGVMQNPRHLVRRRGQEARLRCSPMKGHSHVYWYRQLPEEGLKFMVYLQKENIIDESGMPKERFSAEFPKEGPSILRIQQVVRGDSAAYFCASSPPSGGLSYEQYFGPGTRLTVT.

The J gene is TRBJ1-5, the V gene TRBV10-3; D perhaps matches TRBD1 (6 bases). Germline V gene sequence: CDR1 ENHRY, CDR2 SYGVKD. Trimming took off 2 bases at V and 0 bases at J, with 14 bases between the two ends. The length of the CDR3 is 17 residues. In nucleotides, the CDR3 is TGTGCCATCAGTGAGAGGGGCGGGGGCCTTAGCAATCAGCCCCAGCATTTT. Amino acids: CAISERGGGLSNQPQHF.

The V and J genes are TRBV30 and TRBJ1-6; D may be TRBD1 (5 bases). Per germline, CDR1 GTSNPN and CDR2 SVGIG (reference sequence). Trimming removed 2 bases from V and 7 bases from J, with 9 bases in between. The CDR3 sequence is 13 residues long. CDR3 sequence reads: CAWSQGYNSPLHF. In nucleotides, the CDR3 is TGTGCCTGGAGTCAGGGCTACAATTCACCCCTCCACTTT.

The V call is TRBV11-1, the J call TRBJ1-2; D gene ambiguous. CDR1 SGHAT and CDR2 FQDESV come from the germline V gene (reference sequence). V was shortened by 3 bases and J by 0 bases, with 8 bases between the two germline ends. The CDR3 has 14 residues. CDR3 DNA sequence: TGTGCCAGCAGCTTGAGTGCCTCTAACTATGGCTACACCTTC. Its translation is CASSLSASNYGYTF.

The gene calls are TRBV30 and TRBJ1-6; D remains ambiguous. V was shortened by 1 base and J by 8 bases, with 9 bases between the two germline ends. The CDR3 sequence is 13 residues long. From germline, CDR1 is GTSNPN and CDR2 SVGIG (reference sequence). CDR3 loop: CAWSEAGDSPLHF. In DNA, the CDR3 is TGTGCCTGGAGTGAAGCAGGCGATTCACCCCTCCACTTT.

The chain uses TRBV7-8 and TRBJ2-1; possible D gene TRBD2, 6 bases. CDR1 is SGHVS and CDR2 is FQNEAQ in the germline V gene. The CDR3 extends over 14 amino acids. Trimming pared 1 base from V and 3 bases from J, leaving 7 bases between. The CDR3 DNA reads TGTGCCAGCAGCTTAGGGACTATCTACAATGAGCAGTTCTTC. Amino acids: CASSLGTIYNEQFF. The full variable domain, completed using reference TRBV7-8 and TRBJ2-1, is GAGVSQSPRYKVAKRGQDVALRCDPISGHVSLFWYQQALGQGPEFLTYFQNEAQLDKSGLPSDRFFAERPEGSVSTLKIQRTQQEDSAVYLCASSLGTIYNEQFFGPGTRLTVL.

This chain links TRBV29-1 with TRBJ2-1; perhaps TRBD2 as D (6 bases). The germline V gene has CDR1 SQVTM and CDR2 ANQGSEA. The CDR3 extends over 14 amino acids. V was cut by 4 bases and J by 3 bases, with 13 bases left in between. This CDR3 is CSVATGGYYNEQFF. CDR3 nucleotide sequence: TGCAGCGTTGCTACAGGAGGGTACTACAATGAGCAGTTCTTC.

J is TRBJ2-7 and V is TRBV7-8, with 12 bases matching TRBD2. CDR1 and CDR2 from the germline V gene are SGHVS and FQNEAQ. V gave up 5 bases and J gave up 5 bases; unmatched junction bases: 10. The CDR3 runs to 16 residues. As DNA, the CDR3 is TGTGCCAGCAGCACCCAAGGACTAGCGGGAACGCACGAGCAGTACTTC. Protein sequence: CASSTQGLAGTHEQYF.

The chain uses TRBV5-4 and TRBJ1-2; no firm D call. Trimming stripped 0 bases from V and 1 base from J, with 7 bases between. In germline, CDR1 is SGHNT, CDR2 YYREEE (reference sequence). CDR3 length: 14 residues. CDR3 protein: CASSLDGFNYGYTF. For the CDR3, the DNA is TGTGCCAGCAGCTTGGACGGGTTTAACTATGGCTACACCTTC.

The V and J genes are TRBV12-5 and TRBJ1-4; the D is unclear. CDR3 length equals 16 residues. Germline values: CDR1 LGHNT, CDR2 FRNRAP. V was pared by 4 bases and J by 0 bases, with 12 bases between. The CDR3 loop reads CASGSVSTATNEKLFF. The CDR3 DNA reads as TGTGCTAGTGGTTCCGTATCCACAGCAACTAATGAAAAACTGTTTTTT.

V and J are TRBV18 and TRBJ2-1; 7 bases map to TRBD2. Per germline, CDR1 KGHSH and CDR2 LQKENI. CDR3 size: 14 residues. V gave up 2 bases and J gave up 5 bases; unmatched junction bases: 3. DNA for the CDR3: TGTGCCAGCTCACCAGGACTAGGGAACAATGAGCAGTTCTTC. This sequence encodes CASSPGLGNNEQFF. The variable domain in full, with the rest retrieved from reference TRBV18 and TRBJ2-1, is NAGVMQNPRHLVRRRGQEARLRCSPMKGHSHVYWYRQLPEEGLKFMVYLQKENIIDESGMPKERFSAEFPKEGPSILRIQQVVRGDSAAYFCASSPGLGNNEQFFGPGTRLTVL.

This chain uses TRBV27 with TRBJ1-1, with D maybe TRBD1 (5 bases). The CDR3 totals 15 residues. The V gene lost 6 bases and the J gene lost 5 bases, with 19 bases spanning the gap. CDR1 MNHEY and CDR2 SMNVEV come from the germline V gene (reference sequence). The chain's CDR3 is CASSTAGRVGTEAFF. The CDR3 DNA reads TGTGCCAGCAGCACCGCCGGCAGGGTCGGAACTGAAGCTTTCTTT.